Listed here are 10 T cell receptor beta chains from one sample, sequenced in a study of blood T cell repertoires in COVID-19. Sequencing was performed with immunoSEQ multiplex PCR; in TCRdb, only in-frame clones are kept and a portion is missing. The data hold about 100,000 clones, with approximately 90% observed a single time. What was sequenced was peripheral blood. The source of these receptors is a man aged 50 to 60 with active or convalescent COVID-19.

The chain carries TRBV28 and TRBJ1-5; maybe TRBD1 (6 bases). Germline loops: CDR1 MDHEN, CDR2 SYDVKM. Trimming stripped 6 bases from V and 2 bases from J, with 14 bases between. The CDR3 runs to 15 residues. CDR3: CASSLGGGGNQPQHF. The CDR3 DNA reads as TGTGCCAGCAGCCTAGGGGGGGGCGGCAATCAGCCCCAGCATTTT.

The chain has TRBV19 and TRBJ1-5, with unresolved D. This CDR3 spans 11 amino acids. Trimming took off 4 bases at V and 10 bases at J, with 8 bases between the two ends. Germline lookup yields CDR1 LNHDA and CDR2 SQIVND (reference sequence). CDR3 sequence reads: CASSTGPPQHF. As DNA, the CDR3 is TGTGCCAGTAGTACCGGTCCTCCCCAGCATTTT.

The J gene is TRBJ1-1, the V gene TRBV4-1; D gene ambiguous. Trimming pared 1 base from V and 1 base from J, leaving 7 bases between. This CDR3 has 14 amino acids. Germline V gene lookup returns CDR1 MGHRA and CDR2 YSYEKL. The CDR3 is CASSQGLPNTEAFF. Written as DNA, the CDR3 is TGCGCCAGCAGCCAAGGACTTCCGAACACTGAAGCTTTCTTT.

CDR3 nucleotides: TGTGCCAGCAGTCCACTAGCGGACTCCTACGAGCAGTACTTC. Encoded protein: CASSPLADSYEQYF. This chain connects TRBV28 to TRBJ2-7; 8 positions agree with TRBD2. The CDR3 spans 14 residues. The V and J ends lost 5 bases and 0 bases, in that order; junction bases with no gene match: 3. The V gene's germline CDR1 is MDHEN and CDR2 SYDVKM.

The rearrangement uses TRBV9 and TRBJ2-7; a weak D match, TRBD2 (5 bases). The V end was cut by 0 bases, the J end by 7 bases, with 11 bases between. The germline gives CDR1 SGDLS, CDR2 YYNGEE. This CDR3 is 13 amino acids long. CDR3 DNA sequence: TGTGCCAGCAGCGTAGATGGGTCGGGGGAGCAGTACTTC. It specifies CASSVDGSGEQYF.

This clone was detected once. The junction and the germline gene differ at one end; a read error may be behind it. The CDR3 region has the DNA TGTGCCAGTAGCTTCCCCAGGGGATCTTATGGCTACACCTTC. As protein: CASSFPRGSYGYTF. The gene calls are TRBV7-2 and TRBJ1-2; tentatively, D is TRBD1 (6 bases). The CDR3 sequence is 14 residues long. Germline values: CDR1 SGHTA, CDR2 FQGNSA. Using reference TRBV7-2 and TRBJ1-2 for the parts outside the CDR3, the full variable domain is GAGVSQSPSNKVTEKGKDVELRCDPISGHTALYWYRQSLGQGLEFLIYFQGNSAPDKSGLPSDRFSAERTGGSVSTLTIQRTQQEDSAVYLCASSFPRGSYGYTFGSGTRLTVV.

This clone was found once. The chain couples TRBV6-5 to TRBJ1-4, with D perhaps matching TRBD1 (6 bases). Germline assignment: CDR1 MNHEY and CDR2 SVGAGI. The CDR3 totals 16 residues. V lost 2 bases, J lost 4 bases, and 14 bases lay in between. CDR3 nucleotides: TGTGCCAGCAGTTACCCGAAGACAGGTCTTAATGAAAAACTGTTTTTT. Translation gives CASSYPKTGLNEKLFF.

The chain is built from TRBV3-1 (or the pseudogene TRBV3-2) and TRBJ2-1; possible D gene TRBD2, 6 bases. The CDR3 sequence is 14 residues long. Germline-derived CDR1 and CDR2 are LGHDT and YNNKEL (reference sequence). V dropped 0 bases and J dropped 6 bases, with 9 bases sitting between them. CDR3 loop: CASSQEGTVNEQFF. The CDR3 coding sequence is TGTGCCAGCAGCCAAGAGGGGACTGTCAATGAGCAGTTCTTC.

The J gene is TRBJ1-2, the V gene TRBV2; maybe TRBD1 (6 bases). V lost 7 bases and J 5 bases, leaving 17 bases between the germline ends. Germline CDR1 is SNHLY and CDR2 is FYNNEI. The CDR3 runs 14 residues. The CDR3 sequence is CASILRNRAYGYTF. Written as DNA, the CDR3 is TGTGCCAGCATCTTGAGAAACAGGGCTTATGGCTACACCTTC. Together with reference TRBV2 and TRBJ1-2, the CDR3 gives the full variable domain: EPEVTQTPSHQVTQMGQEVILRCVPISNHLYFYWYRQILGQKVEFLVSFYNNEISEKSEIFDDQFSVERPDGSNFTLKIRSTKLEDSAMYFCASILRNRAYGYTFGSGTRLTVV.

The J gene is TRBJ2-2, the V gene TRBV6-6; 9 bases fit TRBD2. Trimming cost V 2 bases and J 4 bases; bases outside gene matches: 5. The CDR3 covers 16 residues. Germline CDR1 is MNHNY and CDR2 is SVGAGI (reference sequence). DNA of the CDR3: TGTGCCAGCAGTTACGTAAGGACTAGCGTCACCGGGGAGCTGTTTTTT. Its protein is CASSYVRTSVTGELFF.